A single sample gave rise to the 9 T cell receptor beta chains below, sequenced in a study of monozygotic twins with inflammatory bowel disease. TCRdb re-analyzed the 5' RACE reads; it lists each CDR3 protein once, without DNA. The sample table includes fewer than 550,000 distinct CDR3 sequences. Sequencing was carried out using blood. All receptors come from a human donor with ulcerative colitis or Crohn's disease, or a healthy co-twin of an affected twin (not recorded which).

The genes are TRBV4-3 and TRBJ2-3; TCRdb returns TRBD1, unconfirmable since there is no DNA. The CDR3 runs to 15 residues. The V gene's germline CDR1 is LGHNA and CDR2 YSLEER. The CDR3 here is CASSQQSGGTDTQYF.

The V call is TRBV6-5, the J call TRBJ1-6; there is no DNA to check the TCRdb D call of TRBD1. The CDR3 runs 16 residues. Germline loops: CDR1 MNHEY, CDR2 SVGAGI. Here the CDR3 reads CASSYPPGADNSPLHF.

V and J are TRBV13 and TRBJ1-6; the D call from TCRdb, TRBD1, cannot be confirmed without DNA. CDR3 length: 15 amino acids. Germline CDR1 PRHDT, CDR2 FYEKMQ (reference sequence). The CDR3: CASSIGTGGNSPLHF.

The rearrangement uses TRBV6-6 and TRBJ2-3; TCRdb's D call of TRBD2 is untestable without DNA. Germline CDR1 reads MNHNY; CDR2 reads SVGAGI (reference sequence). The CDR3 is 13 amino acids. This chain's CDR3 is CASRPEGTDTQYF.

This sequence joins TRBV5-1 and TRBJ1-1; the D gene TCRdb calls, TRBD1, cannot be checked with no DNA. Germline assignment: CDR1 SGHRS and CDR2 YFSETQ. The CDR3 is 15 amino acids. CDR3 protein: CASSLAGSRNTEAFF.

V usage is TRBV18 and J usage is TRBJ2-1. The CDR3 is 13 amino acids. Germline values: CDR1 KGHSH, CDR2 LQKENI. The CDR3 is CASSPPGKDEQFF. The full variable domain, rest sourced from reference TRBV18 and TRBJ2-1, is NAGVMQNPRHLVRRRGQEARLRCSPMKGHSHVYWYRQLPEEGLKFMVYLQKENIIDESGMPKERFSAEFPKEGPSILRIQQVVRGDSAAYFCASSPPGKDEQFFGPGTRLTVL.

The CDR3 reads CASSGLDPTGELFF. The rearrangement joins TRBV2 to TRBJ2-2; no DNA is available, so the TRBD2 call from TCRdb remains unchecked. Germline values: CDR1 SNHLY, CDR2 FYNNEI. This CDR3 spans 14 amino acids.

V usage is TRBV27 and J usage is TRBJ2-5. Germline lookup yields CDR1 MNHEY and CDR2 SMNVEV (reference sequence). The CDR3 contains 12 residues. The CDR3 protein is CASSPIGETQYF.

The gene calls are TRBV5-1 and TRBJ2-3; TCRdb indicates TRBD1, and absent DNA this call remains unverified. From germline, CDR1 is SGHRS and CDR2 YFSETQ. This CDR3 contains 15 residues. The chain's CDR3 is CASSPRGQSTDTQYF.